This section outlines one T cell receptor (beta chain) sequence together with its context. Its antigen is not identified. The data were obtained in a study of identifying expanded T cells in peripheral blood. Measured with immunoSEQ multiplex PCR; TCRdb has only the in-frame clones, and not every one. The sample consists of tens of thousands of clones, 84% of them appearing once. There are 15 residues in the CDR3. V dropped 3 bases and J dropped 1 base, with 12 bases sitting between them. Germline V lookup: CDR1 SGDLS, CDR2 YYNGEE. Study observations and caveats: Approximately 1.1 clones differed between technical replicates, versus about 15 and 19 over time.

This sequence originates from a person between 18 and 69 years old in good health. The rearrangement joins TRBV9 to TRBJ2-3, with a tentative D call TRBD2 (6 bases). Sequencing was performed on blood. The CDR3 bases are TGTGCCAGCAGCGCCGCTAGCGAGGGCACAGATACGCAGTATTTT. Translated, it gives CASSAASEGTDTQYF.